This is a list of T cell receptor beta chains from one sample in a study of blood T cell repertoires in COVID-19. Assay: immunoSEQ multiplex PCR; the TCRdb copy retains only in-frame clones and omits some. The sample carries 85,000 to 100,000 clones, less than 75% recorded once. Material for sequencing was peripheral blood. The source of these receptors is a woman aged 60-75 years in a cohort sampled during active or convalescent COVID-19. CDR3s include the opening cysteine and the closing phenylalanine or tryptophan. D genes are given only for firm matches. Rows may omit the clone size; those that give it use once, few, many or a size class.

>TRBJ2-7|TRBV29-1|-|-
TGCAGCGTTGAAGGTCGGGGAGCCTCCTACGAGCAGTACTTC
CSVEGRGASYEQYF
>TRBJ2-7|TRBV28|-|-
TGTGCCAGCAGACGACAGGGAGGCTACGAGCAGTACTTC
CASRRQGGYEQYF
>TRBJ2-3|TRBV6-5|-|-
TGTGCCAGCAGACGGACAGTCCTGGATACGCAGTATTTT
CASRRTVLDTQYF
>TRBJ2-1|TRBV7-3|-|-
TGTGCCAGCAGCTTAAGTTCGGGCTCCTACAATGAGCAGTTCTTC
CASSLSSGSYNEQFF
>TRBJ1-1|TRBV28|TRBD1|few
TGTGCCAGCAGACACAAGACAGGGATGGGGCACACTGAAGCTTTCTTT
CASRHKTGMGHTEAFF
>TRBJ1-1|TRBV5-1|TRBD1|-
TGCGCCAGCAGCTTGACAGGGGGGCCGAACACTGAAGCTTTCTTT
CASSLTGGPNTEAFF
>TRBJ2-3|TRBV6-2/TRBV6-3|-|-
TGTGCCAGCAGTTACTCGAGAGGGGGGGGTTTAGATACGCAGTATTTT
CASSYSRGGGLDTQYF
>TRBJ2-5|TRBV5-1|TRBD2|-
TGCGCCAGCAGCTTAGGACTAGCCGGGGTTTTGGAGACCCAGTACTTC
CASSLGLAGVLETQYF
>TRBJ1-4|TRBV4-3|-|-
TGCGCCAGCAGCGCACATCGGGGGGCTTATGAAAAACTGTTTTTT
CASSAHRGAYEKLFF
>TRBJ1-2|TRBV28|-|-
TGTGCCAGCAGCAGCGACAGAACTCAAGGCTACACCTTC
CASSSDRTQGYTF
>TRBJ1-2|TRBV9|-|once
TGTGCCAGCAGCAGGGGGGGGCGCAGCTATGGCTACACCTTC
CASSRGGRSYGYTF
>TRBJ1-1|TRBV7-9|TRBD1|-
TGTGCCAGCAGCCTCCTCCGGGGACAGGGTTCGAACACTGAAGCTTTCTTT
CASSLLRGQGSNTEAFF
>TRBJ2-5|TRBV5-1|TRBD2|-
TGCGCCAGCAGCTTTATCGGGGGGGCCCAAGAGACCCAGTACTTC
CASSFIGGAQETQYF
>TRBJ2-1|TRBV5-1|TRBD2|-
TGCGCCAGCAGCTACGCTAGCGGGGGGAACAATGAGCAGTTCTTC
CASSYASGGNNEQFF
>TRBJ2-7|TRBV19|TRBD1|-
TGTGCCAGTAGTGAAAGGACAGGAGCAACCTACGAGCAGTACTTC
CASSERTGATYEQYF
>TRBJ1-1|TRBV3-1/TRBV3-2|TRBD1|-
TGTGCCAGCAGCCAAGACTACCGGACAGGGTGGGACACTGAAGCTTTCTTT
CASSQDYRTGWDTEAFF
>TRBJ2-5|TRBV4-3|TRBD2|-
TGCGCCAGCAGTCGACTAGCGGGGCCCCAAGAGACCCAGTACTTC
CASSRLAGPQETQYF
>TRBJ2-7|TRBV2|TRBD2|-
TGTGCCAGCGGGGGGGTTTTCCAACTCCTGACCTACGAGCAGTACTTC
CASGGVFQLLTYEQYF
>TRBJ2-1|TRBV27|TRBD1|-
TGTGCCAGCTGGACAGGCCCGATTACTTACAATGAGCAGTTCTTC
CASWTGPITYNEQFF
>TRBJ1-3|TRBV5-1|-|few
TGCGCCAGCAGCTTGGAAGGGGTCAACTCTGGAAACACCATATATTTT
CASSLEGVNSGNTIYF
>TRBJ2-2|TRBV25-1|-|-
TGTGCCAGCAGTGATCCGGTTGTGAACACCGGGGAGCTGTTTTTT
CASSDPVVNTGELFF
>TRBJ2-7|TRBV18|TRBD2|-
TGTGCCAGCTCACGGAGCGGGGAGGCGTACGAGCAGTACTTC
CASSRSGEAYEQYF
>TRBJ1-1|TRBV10-2|TRBD1|once
TGCGCCAGCATCCCCAGGACAGGGAAGGACACTGAAGCTTTCTTT
CASIPRTGKDTEAFF
>TRBJ1-4|TRBV6-5|-|few
TGTGCCAGCAGTCTCCAGATTAATGAAAAACTGTTTTTT
CASSLQINEKLFF
>TRBJ2-2|TRBV5-1|-|few
TGCGCCAGCGCAGGGACTGGTCCCGGGGAGCTGTTTTTT
CASAGTGPGELFF
>TRBJ1-1|TRBV30|-|-
TGTGCCTGGAGGGTCCGAGACACTGAAGCTTTCTTT
CAWRVRDTEAFF
>TRBJ2-7|TRBV24-1|TRBD2|-
TGTGCCACCAGTGATTTTATGGGATTCGGCAGATCCATACCCAGGACTAGCGGGTCCTACGAGCAGTACTTC
CATSDFMGFGRSIPRTSGSYEQYF
>TRBJ2-7|TRBV5-6|-|medium-sized
TGTGCCAGCAGCGATCAAACAGGGAGGGGAGACTACGAGCAGTACTTC
CASSDQTGRGDYEQYF
>TRBJ2-7|TRBV27|TRBD1|-
TGTGCCAGCAGGTGGACAGGGGTATCCTACGAGCAGTACTTC
CASRWTGVSYEQYF
>TRBJ1-2|TRBV27|TRBD1|-
TGTGCCAGCAGTCCCGGGACAGGGAACTATGGCTACACCTTC
CASSPGTGNYGYTF
>TRBJ1-2|TRBV4-1|-|-
TGCGCCAGCAGCCAGGAGCCCAGACCTTTGCGCGGCTACACCTTC
CASSQEPRPLRGYTF
>TRBJ2-1|TRBV15|-|-
TGTGCCACCAGCAGAGATCAAAGAAAGGCAGGGCCCTACAATGAGCAGTTCTTC
CATSRDQRKAGPYNEQFF
>TRBJ2-2|TRBV4-1|-|-
TGCGCCAGCAGCCAAGGTCACGGGGGGCACGGGGAGCTGTTTTTT
CASSQGHGGHGELFF
>TRBJ1-2|TRBV6-5|TRBD1|-
TGTGCCAGCAGGAAAGGTTGGGACAGAATCTATGGCTACACCTTC
CASRKGWDRIYGYTF
>TRBJ2-3|TRBV9|TRBD2|-
TGTGCCAGCAGCGTATCATTTAAGCGGGGGCCCCTCACAGATACGCAGTATTTT
CASSVSFKRGPLTDTQYF
>TRBJ2-1|TRBV7-8|TRBD1|-
TGTGCCAGCAGCACGGGGACAGGGGGTGCCTACAATGAGCAGTTCTTC
CASSTGTGGAYNEQFF
>TRBJ2-4|TRBV29-1|-|-
TGCAGCGCCCGGGAAGGGTCGAGCGATGCCAAAAACATTCAGTACTTC
CSAREGSSDAKNIQYF
>TRBJ2-4|TRBV13|TRBD1|-
TGTGCCAGCAGCGCGACAGGGGAAGAGGGCAACATTCAGTACTTC
CASSATGEEGNIQYF
>TRBJ2-3|TRBV7-6|TRBD2|-
TGTGCCAGCAGCTTAGACGACTGGCGGGGGGGCACAGATACGCAGTATTTT
CASSLDDWRGGTDTQYF
>TRBJ1-4|TRBV7-9|TRBD1|-
TGTGCCAGCAGCACCCTACAGGGGGCGTTTAATGAAAAACTGTTTTTT
CASSTLQGAFNEKLFF
>TRBJ1-1|TRBV3-1/TRBV3-2|TRBD1|-
TGTGCCAGCAGCCGAGGGGGCTGGGGTACTGAAGCTTTCTTT
CASSRGGWGTEAFF
>TRBJ2-2|TRBV19|TRBD1|few
TGTGCCAGTAGTATAGCACGAGGACAGGGTTACACCGGGGAGCTGTTTTTT
CASSIARGQGYTGELFF
>TRBJ2-5|TRBV7-2|TRBD2|-
TGTGCCAGCAGCTTAATGACGGGAGGGGAGACCCAGTACTTC
CASSLMTGGETQYF
>TRBJ2-7|TRBV7-2|TRBD1|few
TGTGCCAGCAGCTCCGGACAGGGCTTGGGGATATACGAGCAGTACTTC
CASSSGQGLGIYEQYF
>TRBJ2-7|TRBV7-8|-|-
TGTGCCAGCAGCTTAGGATTGGGCAACTCCTACGAGCAGTACTTC
CASSLGLGNSYEQYF
>TRBJ1-1|TRBV11-2|-|-
TGTGCCAGCAGCTTAGAGGCTGAGGGCGCGGGGGTTATGAACACTGAAGCTTTCTTT
CASSLEAEGAGVMNTEAFF